These T cell receptor beta chains were read from a single sample in a study of T cell changes during pregnancy in multiple sclerosis. Assay used: immunoSEQ multiplex PCR; TCRdb lists only in-frame clones, some missing. The sample includes tens of thousands of clones, roughly nine tenths of them seen just once. The specimen comprised peripheral blood, sampled in the third trimester of pregnancy. The receptors stem from a female donor with multiple sclerosis, enrolled in a pregnancy study. CDR3s include the opening cysteine and the closing phenylalanine or tryptophan. Fields, in order: J gene, D gene, V gene, clone size, CDR3 DNA, CDR3 protein. D genes are given only for firm matches. Size is stated for part of the rows, as once, few or many counts, or as a class when the clone is expanded.

TRBJ2-7,.,TRBV6-5,.,TGTGCCAGCAGTTACGCCGACAGCTACGAGCAGTACTTC,CASSYADSYEQYF
TRBJ1-1,.,TRBV7-2,.,TGTGCCAGCAGCAAACGACAGGTCCGCACTGAAGCTTTCTTT,CASSKRQVRTEAFF
TRBJ2-7,.,TRBV7-9,.,TGTGCCAGCAGCTTAGCGGAGGGGGCACCTTTCCAGCAGTACTTC,CASSLAEGAPFQQYF
TRBJ2-7,TRBD1,TRBV28,.,TGTGCCAGCAGTTTAAGCGGGACAGGGGCCCACGAGCAGTACTTC,CASSLSGTGAHEQYF
TRBJ2-3,TRBD2,TRBV5-6,.,TGTGCCAGCAGCCAAGGACTAGCGGGAGCCACAGATACGCAGTATTTT,CASSQGLAGATDTQYF
TRBJ2-7,TRBD2,TRBV9,.,TGTGCCAGCAGCCCCCGACCGGCTAGCGGGAGAGATTACGAGCAGTACTTC,CASSPRPASGRDYEQYF
TRBJ2-1,TRBD1,TRBV6-5,.,TGTGCCAGCAGGAAAGACAGGGCGAACAATGAGCAGTTCTTC,CASRKDRANNEQFF
TRBJ2-3,.,TRBV7-2,.,TGTGCCAGCAGCCCCCCAAGCACAGATACGCAGTATTTT,CASSPPSTDTQYF
TRBJ2-5,TRBD1,TRBV10-3,.,TGTGCCATCAGCCAAGGACCGGGACAGGGGTACCAAGAGACCCAGTACTTC,CAISQGPGQGYQETQYF
TRBJ1-2,.,TRBV28,.,TGTGCCAGCAGTTTAATCGGTCACGACTATGGCTACACCTTC,CASSLIGHDYGYTF
TRBJ1-1,.,TRBV9,few,TGTGCCAGCAGCGTGGGCGGGGCTCACACTGAAGCTTTCTTT,CASSVGGAHTEAFF
TRBJ2-3,TRBD1,TRBV28,.,TGTGCCAGCAGTTTATATTTGACAGGGGCAAGCACAGATACGCAGTATTTT,CASSLYLTGASTDTQYF
TRBJ2-1,.,TRBV6-1,.,TGTGCCAGCAGGACAACAGGGACCTACAATGAGCAGTTCTTC,CASRTTGTYNEQFF
TRBJ2-5,.,TRBV21-1,few,TGTGCCAGCAGCAAAGAAAGGGGGCAGGGGCAAGAGACCCAGTACTTC,CASSKERGQGQETQYF
TRBJ2-2,.,TRBV10-3,.,TGTGCCATCAACCGCGCCGGGGAGCTGTTTTTT,CAINRAGELFF